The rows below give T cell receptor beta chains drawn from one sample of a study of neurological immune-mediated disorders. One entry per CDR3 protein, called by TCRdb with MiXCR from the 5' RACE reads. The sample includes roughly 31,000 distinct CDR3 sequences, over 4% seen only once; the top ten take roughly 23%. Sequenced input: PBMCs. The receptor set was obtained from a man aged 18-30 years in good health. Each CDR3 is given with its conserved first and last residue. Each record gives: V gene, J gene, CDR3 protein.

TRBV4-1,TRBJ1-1,CASSQDNLRANQFLIF
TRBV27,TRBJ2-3,CASSTRVGTDTQYF
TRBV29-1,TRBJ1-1,CSVVPGDTEAFF
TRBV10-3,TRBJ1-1,CAILSGTNTEAFF
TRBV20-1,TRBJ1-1,CSARDLQGTEAFF
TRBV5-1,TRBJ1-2,CASSPGTGDWRGYTF
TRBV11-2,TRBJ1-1,CASSFADPVKAFF
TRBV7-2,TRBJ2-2,CASSRTTGELFF
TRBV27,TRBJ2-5,CASSLFIGAGGRETQYF
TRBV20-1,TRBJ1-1,CSASPGFMNTEAFF
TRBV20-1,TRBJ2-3,CSARTGSYADTQYF
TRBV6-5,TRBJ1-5,CASSPDRGGRQPQHF
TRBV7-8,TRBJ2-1,CASSLRQGPTNEQFF
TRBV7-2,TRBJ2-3,CASSRRLAGDRTDTQYF
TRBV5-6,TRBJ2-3,CASSYGPNTDTQYF
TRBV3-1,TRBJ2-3,CASSQGPLVSTDTQYF
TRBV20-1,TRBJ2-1,CSAPTSVEYNEQFF
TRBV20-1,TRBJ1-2,CSARGLGQGVRGYTF
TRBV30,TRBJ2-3,CACRGPTDTQYF
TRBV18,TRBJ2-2,CASSRDVWGNTGELFF
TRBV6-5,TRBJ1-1,CASSYSIRQGRTEAFF
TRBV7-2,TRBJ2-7,CASRAGTESYEQYF
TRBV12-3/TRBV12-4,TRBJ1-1,CASSLALRDTEAFF
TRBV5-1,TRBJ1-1,CASSLVRGGTEAFF
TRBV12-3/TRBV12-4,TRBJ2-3,CASSFGRVTDTQYF
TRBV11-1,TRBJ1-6,CASSRIPRVYNSPLHF
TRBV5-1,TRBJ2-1,CASSLGGVRANEQFF
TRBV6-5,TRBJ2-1,CASSFSGGGYNEQFF
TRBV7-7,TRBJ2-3,CASSLNVVSGGYTDTQYF
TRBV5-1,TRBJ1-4,CASSWGTGRNEKLFF
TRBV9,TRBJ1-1,CASSPHRDRGRYTEAFF
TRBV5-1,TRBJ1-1,CASSLRTGGTEAFF
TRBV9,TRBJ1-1,CASSVGGGGLNTEAFF
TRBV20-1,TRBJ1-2,CSARGGGSLTYGYTF
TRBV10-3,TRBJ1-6,CAISEAPGTASSPLHF
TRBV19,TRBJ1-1,CASSTIGKMNTEAFF
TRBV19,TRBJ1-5,CASSSWTGMDQPQHF
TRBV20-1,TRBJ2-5,CSARQGPYQETQYF
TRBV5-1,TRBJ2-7,CASSLFYEQYF
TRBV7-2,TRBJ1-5,CASSLWGQGSNQPQHF
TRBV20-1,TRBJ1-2,CSLPEPRNYGYTF
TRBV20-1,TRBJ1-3,CSARIVGGQISSGNTIYF
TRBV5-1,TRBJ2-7,CASSLEPTYEQYF
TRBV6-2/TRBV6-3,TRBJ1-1,CASTQGLSTEAFF
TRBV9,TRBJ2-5,CASSVAPGGGRGETQYF
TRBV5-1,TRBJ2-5,CASSLGLAGFQETQYF
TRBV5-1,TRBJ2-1,CASSIRTGGLGDEQFF
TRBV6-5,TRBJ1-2,CASSRGTEYGYTF
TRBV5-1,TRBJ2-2,CASSVGQYTGELFF
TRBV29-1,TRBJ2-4,CSVERLLAKNIQYF
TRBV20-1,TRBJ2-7,CSARIYEQYF
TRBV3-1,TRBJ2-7,CASSQDTARQDYEQYF
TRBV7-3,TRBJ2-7,CASSLSGEASYEQYF
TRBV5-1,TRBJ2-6,CASSFGTSGANVLTF